The rows below give T cell receptor beta chains drawn from one sample of a study of neoadjuvant nivolumab and ipilimumab in lung cancer. The assay was immunoSEQ multiplex PCR, and TCRdb's table has in-frame clones only and misses some. Of over 25,000 clones in the sample, approximately 84% are singletons; the top ten hold around 5.7%. The input for sequencing was peripheral blood, taken before neoadjuvant nivolumab, alone or with ipilimumab. Receptors were obtained from an adult with non-small cell lung cancer. Both conserved end residues are part of each CDR3. A D gene is named only where the DNA matches it firmly. Clone size is not always given. Where it is, it says once, few, many or a class for expanded clones.

v_gene	j_gene	abundance	len	d_gene	CDR3nt	CDR3aa
TRBV5-1	TRBJ2-4	.	19	TRBD1	TGCGCCAGCAGCCTGTACTCCTTTCCTTTGCTGGACAGGGAGAACATTCAGTACTTC	CASSLYSFPLLDRENIQYF
TRBV13	TRBJ2-7	.	16	TRBD2	TGTGCCAGCAGCTTAGCACTAGCGGGGGGATCCTACGAGCAGTACTTC	CASSLALAGGSYEQYF
TRBV10-3	TRBJ1-5	.	15	.	TGTGCCATCGGTCCAGGATGGACTAGCAATCAGCCCCAGCATTTT	CAIGPGWTSNQPQHF
TRBV19	TRBJ2-7	few	14	.	TGTGCCAGTAGCTCCCCAGGGGGGGTCTACGAGCAGTACTTC	CASSSPGGVYEQYF
TRBV5-1	TRBJ2-7	few	13	.	TGCGCCAGCAGCTTAGGGATTTCCTACGAGCAGTACTTC	CASSLGISYEQYF
TRBV27	TRBJ2-7	.	15	.	TGTGCCAGCAGTTTACATCCTGACAGCTCCTACGAGCAGTACTTC	CASSLHPDSSYEQYF
TRBV19	TRBJ1-2	once	13	.	TGTGCCAGTAGTATAGGAGGATACTATGGCTACACCTTC	CASSIGGYYGYTF
TRBV4-2	TRBJ1-1	.	15	.	TGTGCCAGCAGCCTGGGAAGCAGAGAAAACACTGAAGCTTTCTTT	CASSLGSRENTEAFF
TRBV5-6	TRBJ2-5	.	13	.	TGTGCCAGCAACCCCACAGGACAAGAGACCCAGTACTTC	CASNPTGQETQYF
TRBV18	TRBJ2-1	.	15	.	TGTGCCAGCTCCAGGGGGGGAGGCTCCTACAATGAGCAGTTCTTC	CASSRGGGSYNEQFF
TRBV5-4	TRBJ2-5	.	16	TRBD1	TGTGCCAGCAGCTTGGCCCCACAGGGGCCGGATTCGGCCCAGTACTTC	CASSLAPQGPDSAQYF
TRBV6-1	TRBJ2-7	.	16	.	TGTGCCAGCAGTGAATGGGGTGCGGGGTTGGCCTACGAGCAGTACTTC	CASSEWGAGLAYEQYF
TRBV15	TRBJ1-2	.	13	.	TGTGCCACCAGCACGGACCGGAACTATGGCTACACCTTC	CATSTDRNYGYTF
TRBV4-1	TRBJ1-3	.	18	.	TGCGCCAGCAGCCAAGAGGGCCGTATTAGGATTTCTGGAAACACCATATATTTT	CASSQEGRIRISGNTIYF
TRBV4-2	TRBJ1-5	.	14	.	TGTGCCAGCAGCCAACACGATAGCAATCAGCCCCAGCATTTT	CASSQHDSNQPQHF
TRBV2	TRBJ2-5	.	14	.	TGTGCCAGCACACCGAGCAGCTCGTGGGAGACCCAGTACTTC	CASTPSSSWETQYF
TRBV2	TRBJ2-7	.	11	.	TGTGCCAGCAGTGTACAGTACGAGCAGTACTTC	CASSVQYEQYF
TRBV5-4	TRBJ1-2	.	12	.	TGTGCCAGCAGCCTGGACGCCTATGGCTACACCTTC	CASSLDAYGYTF
TRBV2	TRBJ2-7	.	14	.	TGTGCCAGCAGGAGTCTCAGGGAGTTCTCCGAGCAGTACTTC	CASRSLREFSEQYF
TRBV5-5	TRBJ2-7	once	12	.	TGTGCCAGCAGCTTGACTTCCTACGAGCAGTACTTC	CASSLTSYEQYF
TRBV5-6	TRBJ1-2	.	14	.	TGTGCCAGCAGCTTGGATCAGGGGACCTATGGCTACACCTTC	CASSLDQGTYGYTF
TRBV19	TRBJ1-2	.	12	.	TGTGCCATAAGGGAGGGTACCTATGGCTACACCTTC	CAIREGTYGYTF
TRBV7-9	TRBJ2-5	.	14	.	TGTGCCAGCAGCTTTGTGTCGGGGGCAGAGACCCAGTACTTC	CASSFVSGAETQYF
TRBV9	TRBJ1-6	.	16	.	TGTGCCAGCAGCCGATCCACAGGGTTTATCCCTTCACCCCTCCACTTT	CASSRSTGFIPSPLHF
TRBV7-3	TRBJ1-2	.	15	TRBD1	TGTGCCAGCAGCTTGGGACCGGGACAGGGAGGTGGCTACACCTTC	CASSLGPGQGGGYTF
TRBV28	TRBJ2-7	.	14	TRBD1	TGTGCCAGCAGTTTTGGGACAGGGAACTACGAGCAGTACTTC	CASSFGTGNYEQYF
TRBV6-5	TRBJ1-4	.	16	.	TGTGCCAGCAGTTACGCCTTCAGGGCTTCTAATGAAAAACTGTTTTTT	CASSYAFRASNEKLFF
TRBV15	TRBJ1-5	once	14	.	TGTGCCACCAGCAGAGTTGGAAAGAATCAGCCCCAGCATTTT	CATSRVGKNQPQHF
TRBV11-3	TRBJ1-5	.	17	TRBD1	TGTGCCAGCAGCTTTCCCCCCGGGACAGTTAGCAATCAGCCCCAGCATTTT	CASSFPPGTVSNQPQHF
TRBV6-1	TRBJ1-3	.	12	.	TGTGCCAGCCATTCCTCTGGAAACACCATATATTTT	CASHSSGNTIYF
TRBV5-5	TRBJ1-1	.	15	.	TGTGCCAGCAGCTTGCAGGGGAGGGTAGGCACTGAAGCTTTCTTT	CASSLQGRVGTEAFF
TRBV7-2	TRBJ2-5	.	16	TRBD2	TGTGCCAGCAGCTTACCCTCTGGCGGGGGAGGAGAGACCCAGTACTTC	CASSLPSGGGGETQYF
TRBV18	TRBJ2-1	.	15	.	TGTGCCAGCTCACCACCGAGGTTGCTACACAATGAGCAGTTCTTC	CASSPPRLLHNEQFF
TRBV7-2	TRBJ1-2	.	14	.	TGTGCCAGCAGCACTCGGACAGAGAGCCCTGGCTACACCTTC	CASSTRTESPGYTF
TRBV28	TRBJ2-1	few	16	.	TGTGCCAGCACTACAATTTGGGGTGGCTCCTACAATGAGCAGTTCTTC	CASTTIWGGSYNEQFF
TRBV7-8	TRBJ1-4	.	15	TRBD1	TGTGCCAGCAGCTTAGAGGGGACAGGGGGAGAAAAACTGTTTTTT	CASSLEGTGGEKLFF
TRBV27	TRBJ1-5	.	16	.	TGTGCCAGCAGTACAAATACAGGTGCCCGCAATCAGCCCCAGCATTTT	CASSTNTGARNQPQHF
TRBV4-1	TRBJ1-1	once	16	.	TGCGCCAGCAGCCAAGATTATCAGGGCTTAGTCTCTGAAGCTTTCTTT	CASSQDYQGLVSEAFF
TRBV6-1	TRBJ2-7	once	15	.	TGTGCCAGCAGTGATTATATGAGCGGGTTCGACGAGCAGTACTTC	CASSDYMSGFDEQYF
TRBV5-6	TRBJ2-3	.	14	.	TGTGCCAGCAGCTTGACCAGGGTTACAGATACGCAGTATTTT	CASSLTRVTDTQYF
TRBV7-8	TRBJ1-3	.	15	.	TGTGCCAGCAGCTTGGGGGCAGCAGGTGGAAACACCATATATTTT	CASSLGAAGGNTIYF
TRBV4-3	TRBJ1-1	.	14	.	TGCGCCAGCAGCCAGGAGGGATCGAACACTGAAGCTTTCTTT	CASSQEGSNTEAFF
TRBV19	TRBJ1-6	once	18	TRBD1	TGTGCCAGTAGTGCCGACAGGGGCAAGGGCTCCTATAATTCACCCCTCCACTTT	CASSADRGKGSYNSPLHF
TRBV5-1	TRBJ2-3	.	12	.	TGCGCCAGCAGCTTGGAAACAGATACGCAGTATTTT	CASSLETDTQYF
TRBV6-5	TRBJ1-1	.	16	TRBD1	TGTGCCAGCAGTTCCCCTATTACAGGGGGCTGGGGCCGAGCTTTCTTT	CASSSPITGGWGRAFF
TRBV10-1	TRBJ2-5	.	17	.	TGCGCCAGCAGTGAGTCGACGGGTTTCGGGGGAGAGGGGACCCAGTACTTC	CASSESTGFGGEGTQYF
TRBV18	TRBJ1-6	few	13	.	TGTGCCAGCTCACCAGGGTCGGACCGTCCCCTCCACTTT	CASSPGSDRPLHF
TRBV5-4	TRBJ1-4	.	13	.	TGTGCCAGCAGCTTGTACCGCAACAGGGAACTGTTTTTT	CASSLYRNRELFF